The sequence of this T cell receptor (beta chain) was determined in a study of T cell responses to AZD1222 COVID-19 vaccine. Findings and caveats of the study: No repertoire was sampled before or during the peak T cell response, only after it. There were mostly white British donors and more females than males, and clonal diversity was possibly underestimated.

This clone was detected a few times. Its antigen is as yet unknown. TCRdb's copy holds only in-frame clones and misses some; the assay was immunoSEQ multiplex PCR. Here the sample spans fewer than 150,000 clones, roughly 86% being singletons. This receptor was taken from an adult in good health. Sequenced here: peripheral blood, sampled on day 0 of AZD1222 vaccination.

Written as DNA, the CDR3 is TGTGCCAGCAGCCAACTAGGACAGGGGAATGGCTACACCTTC. It codes for CASSQLGQGNGYTF. J is TRBJ1-2 and V is TRBV3-1 (or the pseudogene TRBV3-2), with 9 bases aligning to TRBD1. V lost 2 bases to trimming and J lost 6 bases; unmatched junction nucleotides: 4. Germline CDR1 and CDR2: LGHDT and YNNKEL (reference sequence). The CDR3 consists of 14 residues.